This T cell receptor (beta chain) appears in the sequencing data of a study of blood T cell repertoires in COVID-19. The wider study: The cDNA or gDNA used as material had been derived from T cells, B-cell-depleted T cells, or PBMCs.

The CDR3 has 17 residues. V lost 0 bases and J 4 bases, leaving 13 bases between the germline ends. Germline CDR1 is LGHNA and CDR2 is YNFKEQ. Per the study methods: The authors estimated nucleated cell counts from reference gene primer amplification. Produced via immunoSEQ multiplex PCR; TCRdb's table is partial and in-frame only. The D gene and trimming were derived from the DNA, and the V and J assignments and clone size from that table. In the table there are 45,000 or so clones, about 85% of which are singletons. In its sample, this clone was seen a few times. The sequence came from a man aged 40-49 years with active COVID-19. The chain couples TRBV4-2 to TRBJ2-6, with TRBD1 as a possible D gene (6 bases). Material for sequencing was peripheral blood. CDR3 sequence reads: CASSQERGGAGANVLTF. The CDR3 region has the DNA TGTGCCAGCAGCCAAGAGAGAGGGGGAGCCGGGGCCAACGTCCTGACTTTC.